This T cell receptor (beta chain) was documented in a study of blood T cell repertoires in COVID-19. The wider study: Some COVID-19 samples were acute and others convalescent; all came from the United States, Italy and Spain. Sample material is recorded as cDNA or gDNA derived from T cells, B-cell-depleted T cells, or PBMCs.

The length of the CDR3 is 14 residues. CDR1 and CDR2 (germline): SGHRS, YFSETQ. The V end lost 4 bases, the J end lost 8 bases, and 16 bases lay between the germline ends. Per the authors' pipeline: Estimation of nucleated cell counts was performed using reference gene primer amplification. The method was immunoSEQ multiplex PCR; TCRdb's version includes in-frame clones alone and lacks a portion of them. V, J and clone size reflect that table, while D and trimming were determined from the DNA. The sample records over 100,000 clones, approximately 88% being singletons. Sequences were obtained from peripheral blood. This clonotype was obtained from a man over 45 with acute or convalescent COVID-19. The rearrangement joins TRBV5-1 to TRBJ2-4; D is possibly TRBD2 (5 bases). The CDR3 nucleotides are TGCGCCAGCAGCACGGACTCCCCTAGTGACATTCAGTACTTC. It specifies CASSTDSPSDIQYF.